The entry that follows covers one TCR beta chain sequence. Its antigen is not known. This entry belongs to a study of T cell responses to AZD1222 COVID-19 vaccine. Study-level results: Clonal diversity was possibly underestimated; the donors were predominantly white British and more often female.

Produced via immunoSEQ multiplex PCR; TCRdb's table is partial and in-frame only. This table has about 150,000 clones, 80% to 90% appearing once. CDR1 is MNHEY and CDR2 is SMNVEV in the germline V gene (reference sequence). V shed 3 bases and J shed 4 bases, with 13 bases lying between them. CDR3 length: 16 amino acids. Sequenced material: peripheral blood, taken on day 0 of AZD1222 vaccination. The genes are TRBV27 and TRBJ2-6; D could derive from TRBD1 or TRBD2 (5 bases each). This TCR came from an adult in good health. CDR3 sequence reads: CASSFAGASGANVLTF. In DNA, the CDR3 is TGTGCCAGCAGTTTCGCCGGGGCATCAGGGGCCAACGTCCTGACTTTC.